The 18 T cell receptor beta chains listed next were all sequenced from one sample in a study of cytomegalovirus exposure and HLA in healthy donors. With 60 Vbeta and 13 Jbeta primers, the PCR was carried out. Measured with immunoSEQ multiplex PCR; TCRdb has only the in-frame clones, and not every one. The data show more than 150,000 clones, around three quarters seen once. Sequencing was done on a sample of PBMCs. The receptors originated from a woman aged 25 to 39 in good health and CMV-seronegative.

The chain links TRBV29-1 to TRBJ2-1; D remains unclear. Germline V gene lookup returns CDR1 SQVTM and CDR2 ANQGSEA. Trimming took 2 bases from V and 8 from J, leaving 13 bases between them. The CDR3 has 13 residues. The CDR3: CSVEMVSVYEQFF. CDR3 nucleotide sequence: TGCAGCGTTGAAATGGTTTCGGTTTATGAGCAGTTCTTC.

The chain combines TRBV27 with TRBJ1-5, with unresolved D. V dropped 5 bases and J dropped 0 bases, with 8 bases sitting between them. This CDR3 contains 14 residues. Per the germline V gene, CDR1 is MNHEY and CDR2 is SMNVEV (reference sequence). CDR3 loop: CASSTINSNQPQHF. CDR3 DNA sequence: TGTGCCAGCAGTACAATAAATAGCAATCAGCCCCAGCATTTT.

The chain links TRBV29-1 to TRBJ1-1; 9 bases map to TRBD1. The V gene's germline CDR1 is SQVTM and CDR2 ANQGSEA. V was clipped by 6 bases and J by 4 bases; unmatched bases: 9. The CDR3 sequence is 14 residues long. CDR3 nucleotides: TGCAGCGTCCCAACAGGGGGCTGGGTCACTGAAGCTTTCTTT. Protein product: CSVPTGGWVTEAFF.

The CDR3 sequence is CASSVRGFNYGYTF. CDR3 coding DNA: TGTGCCAGCAGCGTTCGGGGGTTCAACTATGGCTACACCTTC. This chain joins TRBV9 and TRBJ1-2, with D possibly matching TRBD1 (5 bases). The germline gives CDR1 SGDLS, CDR2 YYNGEE. This CDR3 has 14 residues. The V end lost 2 bases, the J end lost 2 bases, and 10 bases lay between the germline ends.

The chain joins TRBV7-8 to TRBJ1-2, with unresolved D. V lost 5 bases and J 4 bases, leaving 17 bases between the germline ends. CDR1 and CDR2 (germline): SGHVS, FQNEAQ. This CDR3 is built from 15 residues. CDR3: CASSPRTAGTYGYTF. The DNA for the CDR3 is TGTGCCAGCAGCCCAAGGACGGCGGGCACCTATGGCTACACCTTC.

The V call is TRBV7-3, the J call TRBJ2-3; 7 bases agree with TRBD2. The length of the CDR3 is 14 residues. Trimming took 4 bases from V and 2 from J; bases not matched to a gene: 3. Germline CDR1 is SGHTA and CDR2 is FQGTGA. CDR3 loop: CASSYGLDTDTQYF. The CDR3 nucleotides are TGTGCCAGCAGCTACGGACTAGACACAGATACGCAGTATTTT. Filled out from reference TRBV7-3 and TRBJ2-3, the complete variable domain reads GAGVSQTPSNKVTEKGKYVELRCDPISGHTALYWYRQSLGQGPEFLIYFQGTGAADDSGLPNDRFFAVRPEGSVSTLKIQRTERGDSAVYLCASSYGLDTDTQYFGPGTRLTVL.

J is TRBJ2-3 and V is TRBV7-9, with 7 bases identical to TRBD2. The CDR3 contains 12 residues. V gave up 4 bases and J gave up 11 bases; unmatched junction bases: 6. Germline loops: CDR1 SEHNR, CDR2 FQNEAQ (reference sequence). The CDR3 sequence: CASSSGLGEQYF. CDR3 sequence (DNA): TGTGCCAGCAGCTCCGGACTAGGAGAGCAGTATTTT.

The chain carries TRBV13 and TRBJ2-5, with D possibly matching TRBD2 (6 bases). V dropped 5 bases and J dropped 4 bases, with 11 bases sitting between them. The CDR3 is 13 amino acids. CDR1 and CDR2 from the germline V gene are PRHDT and FYEKMQ (reference sequence). CDR3 sequence: CASSLEGGETQYF. The CDR3, as DNA: TGTGCCAGCAGCCTGGAGGGTGGAGAGACCCAGTACTTC.

In its sample, this clone was seen a few times. The rearrangement uses TRBV6-5 and TRBJ1-3, with D perhaps TRBD1 (6 bases). V gave up 0 bases and J gave up 1 base, with 10 bases separating them. Looked up from germline, CDR1 is MNHEY and CDR2 is SVGAGI. This CDR3 region has 16 residues. CDR3 sequence reads: CASSYSGRGSGNTIYF. The CDR3 bases are TGTGCCAGCAGTTACTCGGGCAGGGGATCTGGAAACACCATATATTTT.

The chain uses TRBV19 and TRBJ1-2, with no clear D. Germline values: CDR1 LNHDA, CDR2 SQIVND (reference sequence). Trimming shortened V by 1 base and J by 4 bases, and 13 bases separated the two germline ends. The CDR3 contains 15 residues. The CDR3 nucleotides are TGTGCCAGTAGTATAGGGCCGCCAGTCCTCTATGGCTACACCTTC. Protein sequence: CASSIGPPVLYGYTF. The full variable domain, with the rest looked up from reference TRBV19 and TRBJ1-2, is DGGITQSPKYLFRKEGQNVTLSCEQNLNHDAMYWYRQDPGQGLRLIYYSQIVNDFQKGDIAEGYSVSREKKESFPLTVTSAQKNPTAFYLCASSIGPPVLYGYTFGSGTRLTVV.

This clone was seen only a few times. The chain links TRBV21-1 to TRBJ1-1; the table's D call, TRBD1, has no DNA check behind it. TRBV21-1 has pseudogene status. The CDR3 spans 16 residues. The CDR3 coding sequence is TGTGCCAGCAGTCCCACAGGGACCCCAACGAACACTGAAGCTTTCTTT. Amino acids: CASSPTGTPTNTEAFF.

This clone was detected only a few times. J is TRBJ1-6 and V is TRBV10-2; 8 nucleotides match TRBD1. Germline-derived CDR1 and CDR2 are WSHSY and SAAADI. The junction had 6 bases not matched to a gene; V was cut back by 6 bases and J by 8 bases. This CDR3 region has 14 residues. The CDR3 coding sequence is TGCGCCAGCAGAGACCGGACAGGGTATTCACCCCTCCACTTT. This translates into CASRDRTGYSPLHF.

The chain uses TRBV7-2 and TRBJ1-4; tentative D call: TRBD1 (6 bases). This CDR3 has 13 residues. V gave up 1 base and J gave up 14 bases, with 14 bases separating them. CDR1 and CDR2 (germline): SGHTA, FQGNSA. The CDR3 bases are TGTGCCAGCAGCTTAGTAACGACAGGCCGGCTGTTTTTT. It codes for CASSLVTTGRLFF.

CDR3 bases: TGTGCCAGCAGCTTAGATCTGCGGGGGCTCCCTGAAGCTTTCTTT. Its protein is CASSLDLRGLPEAFF. The chain recombines TRBV11-2 with TRBJ1-1; possibly TRBD1 for D (6 bases). The CDR3 spans 15 residues. Germline lookup yields CDR1 SGHAT and CDR2 FQNNGV. The V end lost 0 bases, the J end lost 6 bases, and 14 bases lay between the germline ends. The full variable domain, its missing parts supplied by reference TRBV11-2 and TRBJ1-1, is EAGVAQSPRYKIIEKRQSVAFWCNPISGHATLYWYQQILGQGPKLLIQFQNNGVVDDSQLPKDRFSAERLKGVDSTLKIQPAKLEDSAVYLCASSLDLRGLPEAFFGQGTRLTVV.

The V call is TRBV19, the J call TRBJ2-2, with 9 bases aligning to TRBD1. Unmatched junction bases numbered 16, after V lost 6 bases and J lost 2 bases. In germline, CDR1 is LNHDA, CDR2 SQIVND (reference sequence). The CDR3 extends over 19 amino acids. This chain's CDR3 is CASRTSGTGSTLNTGELFF. Here the CDR3 DNA reads TGTGCCAGTAGAACTTCCGGGACAGGGTCAACCCTCAACACCGGGGAGCTGTTTTTT. Full variable domain (rest looked up from reference TRBV19 and TRBJ2-2): DGGITQSPKYLFRKEGQNVTLSCEQNLNHDAMYWYRQDPGQGLRLIYYSQIVNDFQKGDIAEGYSVSREKKESFPLTVTSAQKNPTAFYLCASRTSGTGSTLNTGELFFGEGSRLTVL.

The rearrangement uses TRBV5-1 and TRBJ2-7; 7 bases agree with TRBD1. CDR1 and CDR2 (germline): SGHRS, YFSETQ. This CDR3 contains 14 residues. With 0 bases clipped from V and 5 bases from J, the junction kept 5 bases outside the gene matches. The CDR3 loop is CASSLDRGFDEQYF. In nucleotides, the CDR3 is TGCGCCAGCAGCTTGGACAGGGGTTTCGACGAGCAGTACTTC.

This clone has only one observation. The chain carries TRBV30 and TRBJ2-7; 7 nucleotides align to TRBD1. The trim removed 0 bases at V and 6 bases at J, leaving 8 bases unmatched. The CDR3 consists of 14 residues. Germline CDR1 GTSNPN, CDR2 SVGIG (reference sequence). The CDR3 region has the DNA TGTGCCTGGAGTGTAGACAGGGAAGGGGTCGAGCAGTACTTC. This codes for CAWSVDREGVEQYF.

The chain has TRBV28 and TRBJ2-4; a possible D gene is TRBD1 (6 bases). V lost 4 bases and J 0 bases, leaving 16 bases between the germline ends. The length of the CDR3 is 17 residues. Germline CDR1 and CDR2: MDHEN and SYDVKM. For the CDR3, the DNA is TGTGCCAGCAGTTCCTTGGACGGACAGATAGCCAAAAACATTCAGTACTTC. Its translation: CASSSLDGQIAKNIQYF.